Below, one T cell receptor beta chain is given with its context. The data stem from a study of shared clonotypes between healthy human individuals. Germline trimming cut 4 bases from V and 2 bases from J; bases unmatched to any gene: 4. The V gene's germline CDR1 is SGHNT and CDR2 YENEEA. The length of the CDR3 is 14 residues. Replicate PCRs for sorted subsets used approximately 220 ng DNA; this equaled 33,000 or so T cell genomes. Sequencing used immunoSEQ multiplex PCR; TCRdb keeps in-frame clones, though not all of them. This sample yields about 2.3 million clones, of which approximately 95% are seen a single time; approximately 0.4% belongs to the top ten.

Material for sequencing was naive CD4+ T cells from PBMCs. The subset: CD45RA+ positively selected. The clonotype originates from a man younger than 30 in good health. Some clones in this sample may be carry-over from other donors' samples. This rearrangement joins TRBV11-3 to TRBJ1-1; 7 bases map to TRBD1. CDR3 loop: CASSSRDSNTEAFF. The DNA for the CDR3 is TGTGCCAGCAGCTCCCGGGACAGCAACACTGAAGCTTTCTTT.